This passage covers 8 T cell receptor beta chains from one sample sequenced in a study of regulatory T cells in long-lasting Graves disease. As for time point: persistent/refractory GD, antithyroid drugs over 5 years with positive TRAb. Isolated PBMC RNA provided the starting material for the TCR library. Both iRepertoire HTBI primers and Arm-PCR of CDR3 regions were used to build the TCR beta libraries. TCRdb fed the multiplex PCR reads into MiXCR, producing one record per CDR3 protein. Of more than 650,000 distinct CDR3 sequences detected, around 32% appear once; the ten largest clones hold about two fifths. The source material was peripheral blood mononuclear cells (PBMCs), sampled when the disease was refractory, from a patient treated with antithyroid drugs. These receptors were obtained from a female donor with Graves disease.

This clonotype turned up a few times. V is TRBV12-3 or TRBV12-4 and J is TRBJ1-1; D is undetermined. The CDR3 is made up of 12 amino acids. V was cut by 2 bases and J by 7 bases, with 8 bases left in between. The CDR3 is CASSLKGFEAFF. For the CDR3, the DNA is TGTGCCAGCAGTTTAAAAGGGTTTGAAGCTTTCTTT.

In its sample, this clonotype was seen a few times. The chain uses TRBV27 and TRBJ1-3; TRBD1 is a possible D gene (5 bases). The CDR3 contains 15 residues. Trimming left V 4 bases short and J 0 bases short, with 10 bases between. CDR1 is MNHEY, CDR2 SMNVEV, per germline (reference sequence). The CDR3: CASSYTGDSGNTIYF. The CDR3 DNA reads TGTGCCAGCAGTTACACAGGAGACTCTGGAAACACCATATATTTT.

CDR3 residues: CASSPRTLNYEQYF. For the CDR3, the DNA is TGTGCCAGCAGCCCCCGGACCCTCAACTACGAGCAGTACTTC. The chain joins TRBV12-3 or TRBV12-4 to TRBJ2-7, with D unclear. The V and J ends lost 6 bases and 3 bases respectively, with 15 bases between them. This CDR3 has 14 residues.

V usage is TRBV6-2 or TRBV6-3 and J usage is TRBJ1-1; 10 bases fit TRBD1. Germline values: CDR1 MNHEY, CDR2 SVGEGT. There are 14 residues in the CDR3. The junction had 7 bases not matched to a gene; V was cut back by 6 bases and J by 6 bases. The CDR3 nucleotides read TGTGCCAGCAGGGACAGGGGGGGATACGCTGAAGCTTTCTTT. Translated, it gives CASRDRGGYAEAFF.

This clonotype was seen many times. The CDR3 bases are TGTGCCAGCAGTTGGACCGATTCCTACGAGCAGTACTTC. This codes for CASSWTDSYEQYF. This chain links TRBV2 with TRBJ2-7; D gene unclear. There are 13 residues in the CDR3. Germline lookup yields CDR1 SNHLY and CDR2 FYNNEI. V lost 5 bases and J 1 base, leaving 9 bases between the germline ends.

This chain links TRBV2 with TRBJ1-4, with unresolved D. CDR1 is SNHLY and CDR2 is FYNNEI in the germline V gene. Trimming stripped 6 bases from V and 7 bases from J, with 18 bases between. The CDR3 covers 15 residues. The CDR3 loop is CASRGSTERFEKLFF. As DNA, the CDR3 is TGTGCCAGCAGGGGGTCGACGGAGCGATTTGAAAAACTGTTTTTT.

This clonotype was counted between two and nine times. In DNA, the CDR3 is TGTGCCTGGAGTTATAGGCGGATAAACTATGGCTACACCTTC. Its translation is CAWSYRRINYGYTF. The V and J genes are TRBV30 and TRBJ1-2; D ambiguous. Germline assignment: CDR1 GTSNPN and CDR2 SVGIG (reference sequence). V lost 2 bases and J 2 bases, leaving 12 bases between the germline ends. This CDR3 is built from 14 residues.

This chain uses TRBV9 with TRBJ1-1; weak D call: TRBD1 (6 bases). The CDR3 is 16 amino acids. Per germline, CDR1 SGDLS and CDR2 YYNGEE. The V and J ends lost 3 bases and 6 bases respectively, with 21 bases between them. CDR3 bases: TGTGCCAGCAGCGACGGGGGGGCTGGGCCCGCCGCTGAAGCTTTCTTT. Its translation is CASSDGGAGPAAEAFF.